The rows below give T cell receptor beta chains drawn from one sample of a study of blood T cell repertoires in COVID-19. Repertoires were generated with immunoSEQ multiplex PCR, while TCRdb's copy carries only in-frame clones and drops some. The table lists under 60,000 clones, about 90% of them singletons. Sequenced: peripheral blood. The origin of the receptors is a human donor with active COVID-19. The donor label of this sample is uncertain. The CDR3 runs from the conserved cysteine through the conserved F or W. The order of the fields is V gene, J gene, CDR3 protein.

TRBV5-1	TRBJ2-2	CASSLALHPPGVRTGELFF
TRBV27	TRBJ1-2	CASSDSWTNYGYTF
TRBV3-1/TRBV3-2	TRBJ2-3	CASSQVFGSLTDTQYF
TRBV5-1	TRBJ2-5	CASSLEGRGEESQYF
TRBV7-3	TRBJ2-3	CASSTKARQHKSTDTQYF
TRBV28	TRBJ2-2	CASLSSSWRDSNGELFF
TRBV10-3	TRBJ1-1	CAISGYRGNTEAFF
TRBV7-2	TRBJ2-7	CASSFTWADSYEQYF
TRBV11-2	TRBJ2-5	CASSSGTAADQYF
TRBV6-5	TRBJ2-5	CASTGSAAQETQYF
TRBV6-5	TRBJ2-7	CASKIGTGAGEQYF
TRBV3-1/TRBV3-2	TRBJ2-3	CASSPYLAGNTQYF
TRBV27	TRBJ2-7	CASSRDKTYYEQYF
TRBV4-3	TRBJ2-1	CASSQAYRATSGTYNEQFF
TRBV7-2	TRBJ2-3	CASSSQSLGTESKYF
TRBV19	TRBJ2-5	CASSIGAGVLQETQYF
TRBV5-4	TRBJ2-1	CASSSRTGSSYNEQFF
TRBV5-1	TRBJ2-1	CASSFQGVWDEQFF
TRBV27	TRBJ1-5	CATPTGDGGNQPQHF
TRBV5-1	TRBJ2-1	CASSLVPSGATYNEQFF
TRBV6-5	TRBJ1-5	CASGQDTSSNQPQHF
TRBV19	TRBJ2-5	CASSPYGPGLETQYF
TRBV7-2	TRBJ1-5	CASSSRTGGSQPQHF
TRBV7-9	TRBJ1-1	CASSLNRGLNTEAFF
TRBV4-1	TRBJ2-1	CASSHGLALSYNEQFF